The clone carrying this TCR beta chain appeared many times. The data were taken from a study of regulatory T cells in long-lasting Graves disease. Time point reported: newly diagnosed GD, antithyroid drugs for less than 3 months. The TCR library was made from RNA that had been extracted from PBMCs in TRIzol. Trimming took 4 bases from V and 4 from J; bases not matched to a gene: 12. This CDR3 has 17 amino acids. Building the TCR beta libraries relied on iRepertoire HTBI primers, and CDR3 regions underwent Arm-PCR. From the multiplex PCR reads, TCRdb called clonotypes with MiXCR, one entry per CDR3 protein. The profile shows around 450,000 distinct CDR3 sequences, 14% to 15% of them singletons. In addition, the sample was reused for a study of T cells in Graves' hyperthyroidism and ophthalmopathy.

This clonotype originated in a woman younger than 45 with Graves disease. The rearrangement joins TRBV12-3 or TRBV12-4 to TRBJ2-3; 9 nucleotides align to TRBD2. The sequences come from peripheral blood mononuclear cells (PBMCs), collected at new diagnosis, from a patient treated with antithyroid drugs. Written as DNA, the CDR3 is TGTGCCAGCAGTTCCCTCTTGGGGCGGGAGGGTCCAGATACGCAGTATTTT. It encodes CASSSLLGREGPDTQYF.